The next 22 T cell receptor beta chains were all read from a single sample in a study of shared clonotypes between healthy human individuals. Terminally differentiated effector memory CD45RA+ cells were excluded from the naive CD8 cells, which were CD45RO-negative and positively selected for CCR7. The repertoire was sequenced with immunoSEQ multiplex PCR; TCRdb's copy has only in-frame clones and lacks some. The sample yields 1.5 million to 2.5 million clones, about 95% seen once. The sequencing input was naive CD8+ T cells sorted from blood. These receptor sequences come from a man aged 18 to 29 in good health.

The V gene is TRBV7-9, the J gene TRBJ2-2; 8 positions agree with TRBD2. The CDR3 contains 16 residues. V trimming: 4 bases; J trimming: 4 bases; junction bases outside the gene matches: 8. CDR1 and CDR2 from the germline V gene are SEHNR and FQNEAQ (reference sequence). CDR3 region: CASSYKAGGGTGELFF. The DNA for the CDR3 is TGTGCCAGCAGCTATAAGGCGGGAGGTGGCACCGGGGAGCTGTTTTTT.

The rearrangement uses TRBV28 and TRBJ1-5; D is unresolved. Germline V gene data show CDR1 as MDHEN and CDR2 as SYDVKM. This CDR3 has 16 amino acids. The V end lost 1 base, the J end lost 0 bases, and 10 bases lay between the germline ends. The CDR3 nucleotides read TGTGCCAGCAGTTTATTATCGGGGTATAGCAATCAGCCCCAGCATTTT. Translating it yields CASSLLSGYSNQPQHF.

V usage is TRBV27 and J usage is TRBJ2-2; TRBD2 might be the D (6 bases). The CDR3 totals 13 residues. From germline, CDR1 is MNHEY and CDR2 SMNVEV (reference sequence). V dropped 7 bases and J dropped 6 bases, with 12 bases sitting between them. As DNA, the CDR3 is TGTGCCAGCATGCTCGGGGGAGCCGGGGAGCTGTTTTTT. Its translation is CASMLGGAGELFF.

This clone is a singleton in its sample. The rearrangement joins TRBV18 to TRBJ2-7, with D unclear. V gave up 2 bases and J gave up 0 bases, with 5 bases separating them. Germline assignment: CDR1 KGHSH and CDR2 LQKENI. The CDR3 is 13 amino acids. The CDR3 DNA sequence: TGTGCCAGCTCACCAGACCCCTCCTACGAGCAGTACTTC. Translation gives CASSPDPSYEQYF.

The chain carries TRBV6-1 and TRBJ1-1, with 9 bases fitting TRBD1. CDR1 and CDR2 (germline): MNHNS, SASEGT. V gave up 6 bases and J gave up 0 bases; unmatched junction bases: 2. This CDR3 has 14 amino acids. The chain's CDR3 is CASSDRGMNTEAFF. For the CDR3, the DNA is TGTGCCAGCAGCGACAGGGGGATGAACACTGAAGCTTTCTTT.

The gene calls are TRBV10-1 and TRBJ2-3, with 7 bases aligning to TRBD1. The CDR3 loop spans 14 amino acids. The germline CDR1 and CDR2 sequences are WNHNN and SYGVQD (reference sequence). V lost 6 bases, J lost 1 base, and 4 bases stayed unmatched. The CDR3 DNA is TGCGCCAGCAGACACGGACAGGGCACAGATACGCAGTATTTT. Translation gives CASRHGQGTDTQYF.

The J gene is TRBJ2-7, the V gene TRBV7-8; D is tentatively TRBD1 or TRBD2 (7 bases each). This CDR3 contains 15 residues. The V gene lost 1 base and the J gene lost 3 bases, with 13 bases spanning the gap. CDR1 and CDR2 from the germline V gene are SGHVS and FQNEAQ. CDR3 region: CASSLGEGQYYEQYF. DNA for the CDR3: TGTGCCAGCAGCTTAGGGGAGGGACAGTACTACGAGCAGTACTTC.

The genes are TRBV14 and TRBJ2-7; possibly TRBD1 for D (6 bases). V dropped 1 base and J dropped 2 bases, with 12 bases sitting between them. The CDR3 sequence is 15 residues long. The V gene's germline CDR1 is SGHDN and CDR2 FVKESK. The CDR3 nucleotides read TGTGCCAGCAGCCAAGCCTCAGGGACAACCTACGAGCAGTACTTC. It is translated as CASSQASGTTYEQYF. The variable domain in full, with the rest retrieved from reference TRBV14 and TRBJ2-7, is EAGVTQFPSHSVIEKGQTVTLRCDPISGHDNLYWYRRVMGKEIKFLLHFVKESKQDESGMPNNRFLAERTGGTYSTLKVQPAELEDSGVYFCASSQASGTTYEQYFGPGTRLTVT.

This clone was picked up a small number of times. The gene calls are TRBV11-2 and TRBJ2-7; 10 positions agree with TRBD1. Trimming cost V 4 bases and J 5 bases; bases outside gene matches: 14. Per the germline V gene, CDR1 is SGHAT and CDR2 is FQNNGV. The CDR3 is made up of 17 amino acids. This CDR3 is CASSSGGAGTGDDEQYF. DNA for the CDR3: TGTGCCAGCAGCTCGGGTGGGGCCGGGACAGGGGACGACGAGCAGTACTTC.

V and J are TRBV19 and TRBJ2-7; 7 bases fit TRBD2. CDR1 LNHDA and CDR2 SQIVND come from the germline V gene (reference sequence). This CDR3 is built from 15 residues. With 6 bases clipped from V and 4 bases from J, the junction kept 12 bases outside the gene matches. CDR3 residues: CASSLAGLVGYEQYF. The DNA of the CDR3 is TGTGCCAGTAGCTTAGCCGGACTAGTTGGATACGAGCAGTACTTC.

This clone is a singleton in its sample. Distinct nucleotide sequences in the sample also encode this CDR3. The rearrangement joins TRBV5-6 to TRBJ1-2; 7 bases map to TRBD1. V lost 0 bases to trimming and J lost 3 bases; unmatched junction nucleotides: 2. CDR3 length equals 14 residues. The V gene's germline CDR1 is SGHDT and CDR2 YYEEEE. This CDR3 is CASSLGQGYYGYTF. Written as DNA, the CDR3 is TGTGCCAGCAGCTTGGGACAGGGCTACTATGGCTACACCTTC.

The J gene is TRBJ2-1, the V gene TRBV5-6; 9 bases agree with TRBD1. The trim removed 4 bases at V and 4 bases at J, leaving 9 bases unmatched. Per the germline V gene, CDR1 is SGHDT and CDR2 is YYEEEE. CDR3 length equals 16 residues. The CDR3: CASSVRDRDPYNEQFF. For the CDR3, the DNA is TGTGCCAGCAGCGTCCGGGACAGGGACCCATACAATGAGCAGTTCTTC.

CDR3 in amino acids: CATGTGSSYNEQFF. DNA of the CDR3: TGTGCCACGGGGACTGGGAGCTCCTACAATGAGCAGTTCTTC. The chain is built from TRBV19 and TRBJ2-1, with D maybe TRBD2 (6 bases). Deletions cut 10 bases from V and 0 bases from J, with 13 bases between. From germline, CDR1 is LNHDA and CDR2 SQIVND (reference sequence). This CDR3 contains 14 residues.

A word on this clone: Distinct nucleotide sequences in the sample also encode this CDR3. The chain combines TRBV7-9 with TRBJ2-5, with D unclear. Germline V lookup: CDR1 SEHNR, CDR2 FQNEAQ (reference sequence). The CDR3 contains 13 residues. Trimming shortened V by 0 bases and J by 1 base, and 3 bases separated the two germline ends. Written as DNA, the CDR3 is TGTGCCAGCAGCTTAGCACTCCAAGAGACCCAGTACTTC. Its protein product is CASSLALQETQYF.

V gene TRBV19 combines with J gene TRBJ1-1; no reliable D call. This CDR3 comprises 12 residues. Between the trimmed V and J ends, which lost 6 bases and 1 base, there was a span of 6 bases. Germline V gene sequence: CDR1 LNHDA, CDR2 SQIVND (reference sequence). CDR3 in amino acids: CASRAENTEAFF. As DNA, the CDR3 is TGTGCCAGTAGAGCAGAGAACACTGAAGCTTTCTTT.

The chain carries TRBV4-1 and TRBJ2-7; 8 bases fit TRBD2. The CDR3 length is 15 residues. Germline lookup yields CDR1 MGHRA and CDR2 YSYEKL. V was clipped by 3 bases and J by 3 bases; unmatched bases: 7. The CDR3 coding sequence is TGCGCCAGCAGCCACCGAGCGGGAGCGATCTACGAGCAGTACTTC. Protein: CASSHRAGAIYEQYF.

The J gene is TRBJ1-1, the V gene TRBV7-9, with a possible D match to TRBD1 (6 bases). The V gene lost 1 base and the J gene lost 0 bases, with 9 bases spanning the gap. The germline gives CDR1 SEHNR, CDR2 FQNEAQ (reference sequence). The CDR3 has 15 residues. CDR3 region: CASSLGQDMNTEAFF. The CDR3, as DNA: TGTGCCAGCAGCTTAGGACAGGACATGAACACTGAAGCTTTCTTT.

V gene TRBV7-9 combines with J gene TRBJ2-1; 11 bases are shared with TRBD2. From germline, CDR1 is SEHNR and CDR2 FQNEAQ (reference sequence). J gave up 9 bases and V 4 bases, and 11 bases lay outside the gene matches. The CDR3 extends over 16 amino acids. The CDR3: CASSSPLAGVGGEQFF. The CDR3 DNA follows: TGTGCCAGCAGCTCCCCACTAGCGGGGGTTGGAGGTGAGCAGTTCTTC.

The rearrangement joins TRBV19 to TRBJ2-3; 9 nucleotides align to TRBD2. Germline V gene data show CDR1 as LNHDA and CDR2 as SQIVND (reference sequence). The CDR3 runs 16 residues. V lost 7 bases, J lost 3 bases, and 11 bases stayed unmatched. The CDR3, as DNA: TGTGCCAGTACCCATGGGCGGGAGGGCCTGACAGATACGCAGTATTTT. Residues: CASTHGREGLTDTQYF. Using reference TRBV19 and TRBJ2-3 for the parts outside the CDR3, the full variable domain is DGGITQSPKYLFRKEGQNVTLSCEQNLNHDAMYWYRQDPGQGLRLIYYSQIVNDFQKGDIAEGYSVSREKKESFPLTVTSAQKNPTAFYLCASTHGREGLTDTQYFGPGTRLTVL.

The genes are TRBV6-1 and TRBJ2-1; D remains ambiguous. CDR1 and CDR2 (germline): MNHNS, SASEGT. V shed 5 bases and J shed 6 bases, with 2 bases lying between them. The length of the CDR3 is 10 residues. CDR3: CASSINEQFF. DNA for the CDR3: TGTGCCAGCAGTATCAATGAGCAGTTCTTC.

The J gene is TRBJ2-7, the V gene TRBV4-1; 9 nucleotides line up with TRBD2. V lost 5 bases and J lost 2; bases outside the gene matches: 7. CDR3 length equals 15 residues. From germline, CDR1 is MGHRA and CDR2 YSYEKL. CDR3 protein: CASSASGVTAYEQYF. The CDR3 DNA reads as TGCGCCAGCAGCGCTAGCGGGGTGACCGCCTACGAGCAGTACTTC.

The chain combines TRBV6-5 with TRBJ2-7; D perhaps matches TRBD1 (6 bases). The V end lost 10 bases, the J end lost 0 bases, and 10 bases lay between the germline ends. This CDR3 spans 12 amino acids. Germline lookup yields CDR1 MNHEY and CDR2 SVGAGI. Here the CDR3 DNA reads TGTGCCACCCGGGACAACTCCTACGAGCAGTACTTC. It translates to CATRDNSYEQYF.